The rows below give T cell receptor beta chains drawn from one sample of a study of cytomegalovirus exposure and HLA in healthy donors. Here immunoSEQ multiplex PCR was the method, and the copy in TCRdb shows in-frame clones only, minus some. The repertoire includes around 110,000 clones, around a tenth of them detected once, and less than 4% sits in the top ten. The source material was PBMCs. The receptors derive from a man between 25 and 39 years old in good health and CMV-seronegative. Both conserved end residues are part of each CDR3. Some rows mark clone size as missing; the rest say once, few, many or name a class of expanded clone.

TRBV7-3	.	TRBJ2-1	CASSSTRAEVGEQFF
TRBV9	.	TRBJ2-1	CASSVGGGGSSYNEQFF
TRBV19	few	TRBJ2-2	CASRQGAGAGELFF
TRBV9	few	TRBJ2-3	CASSFRTGTTDTQYF
TRBV19	.	TRBJ1-1	CASDGATGDGNTEAFF
TRBV30	.	TRBJ2-7	CAWSHRLGGRDEQYF
TRBV9	.	TRBJ2-7	CASSAFGHNEQYF
TRBV2	few	TRBJ1-5	CASSVGTGGLGPQHF
TRBV4-1	few	TRBJ1-4	CASSQGPPRQLSPKLFF
TRBV19	few	TRBJ1-1	CASSISRGGEAFF
TRBV19	.	TRBJ2-7	CASSIDRRQSYEQYF
TRBV11-2	.	TRBJ2-7	CASSPRTGGDEQYF
TRBV7-2	few	.	CASSLSLVYDRGSYNEQFF
TRBV6-1	.	TRBJ2-3	CASSAGPRGAEDTQYF
TRBV5-1	few	TRBJ1-2	CASSHGQGAVYGYTF
TRBV18	few	TRBJ2-7	CASSAVGGSDYEQYF
TRBV15	.	TRBJ1-4	CASSRERIGSEKLFF
TRBV5-1	.	TRBJ2-2	CASSLVGSRTGELFF
TRBV5-1	.	TRBJ2-5	CASSFQGARETQYF
TRBV27	.	TRBJ2-3	CASSPGLLGNTQYF
TRBV5-1	few	TRBJ1-2	CASSPDSTNYGYTF
TRBV5-4	few	TRBJ2-7	CASSSADRTYEQYF
TRBV28	few	TRBJ1-2	CASNWFGGVRDLNYGYTF
TRBV7-9	.	TRBJ2-7	CASSLVYGQGRHEQYF
TRBV27	few	TRBJ2-1	CASTSGGEQFF
TRBV5-6	few	TRBJ1-3	CASSQTLQVLMGNTIYF
TRBV5-6	many	TRBJ1-1	CASSLFRQGEAFF
TRBV7-3	.	TRBJ1-1	CASSPRQNTEAFF
TRBV19	.	TRBJ2-4	CASSIVAGASSNIQYF
TRBV10-2	.	TRBJ2-1	CASRGQGKRNEQFF
TRBV29-1	few	TRBJ2-7	CSVGTSDEQYF
TRBV5-1	.	TRBJ2-3	CASSLGGSTDTQYF
TRBV27	.	TRBJ1-2	CASSLSADRGGYTF
TRBV4-1	.	TRBJ1-5	CASSYEAYSNQPQHF
TRBV2	.	TRBJ1-1	CASTPDRRGTEAFF
TRBV6-4	.	TRBJ2-7	CASSGRASSYEQYF
TRBV5-4	.	TRBJ2-7	CASSLWDNSYEQCF
TRBV5-8	.	TRBJ1-2	CASTPGADRGRAGYTF
TRBV18	few	TRBJ1-5	CASSPAGGISNQPQHF
TRBV19	few	TRBJ2-5	CASTLGGGNQETQYF
TRBV6-1	few	TRBJ2-7	CASGGSGTAYEQYF
TRBV6-5	.	TRBJ1-1	CASSYQTGMNTEAFF
TRBV14	few	TRBJ1-1	CASSLGRNTEAFF
TRBV5-4	.	TRBJ1-1	CASSQTRGLTEAFF
TRBV6-5	few	TRBJ1-2	CASRQGDYGYTF
TRBV6-5	few	TRBJ1-1	CASSYRVVRDTEAFF
TRBV5-1	.	TRBJ1-2	CASSFYNSGTAYGYTF
TRBV7-2	.	TRBJ1-4	CASSWGGTNEKLFF
TRBV28	.	TRBJ1-1	CASKVARGGYTEAFF
TRBV2	few	TRBJ2-1	CASTPGRGGYEQFF